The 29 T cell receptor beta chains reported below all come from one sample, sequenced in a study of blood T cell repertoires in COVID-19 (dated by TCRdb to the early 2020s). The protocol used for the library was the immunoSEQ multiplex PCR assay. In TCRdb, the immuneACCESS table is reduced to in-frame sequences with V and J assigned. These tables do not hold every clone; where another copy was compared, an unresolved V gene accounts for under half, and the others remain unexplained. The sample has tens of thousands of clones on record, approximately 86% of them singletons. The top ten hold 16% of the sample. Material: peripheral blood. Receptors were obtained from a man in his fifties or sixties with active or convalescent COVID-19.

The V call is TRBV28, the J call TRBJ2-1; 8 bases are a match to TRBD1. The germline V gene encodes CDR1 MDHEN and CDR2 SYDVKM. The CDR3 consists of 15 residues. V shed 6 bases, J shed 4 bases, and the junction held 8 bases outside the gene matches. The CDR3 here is CASSLQGVGYNEQFF. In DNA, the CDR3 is TGTGCCAGCAGCCTACAGGGGGTGGGATACAATGAGCAGTTCTTC.

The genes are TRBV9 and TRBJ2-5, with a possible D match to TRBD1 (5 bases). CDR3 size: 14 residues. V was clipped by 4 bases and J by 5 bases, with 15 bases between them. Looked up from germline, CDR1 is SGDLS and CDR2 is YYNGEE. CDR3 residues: CASSPTDSLETQYF. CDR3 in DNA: TGTGCCAGCAGCCCAACCGACAGTCTGGAGACCCAGTACTTC.

CDR3 DNA sequence: TGTGCCAGCAGCCGCGGGGGGTCCTCCTACGAGCAGTACTTC. Its translation: CASSRGGSSYEQYF. The V gene is TRBV3-1 (or the pseudogene TRBV3-2), the J gene TRBJ2-7; 8 bases agree with TRBD2. Trimming at V came to 4 bases and at J to 0 bases, leaving 2 bases not matched to a gene. CDR3 size: 14 residues. The germline CDR1 and CDR2 sequences are LGHDT and YNNKEL (reference sequence).

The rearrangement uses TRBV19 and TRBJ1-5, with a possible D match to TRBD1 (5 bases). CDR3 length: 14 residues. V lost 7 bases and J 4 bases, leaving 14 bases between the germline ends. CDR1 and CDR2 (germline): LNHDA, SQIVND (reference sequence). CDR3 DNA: TGTGCCAGTACCGACGGGGGTAGTAATCAGCCCCAGCATTTT. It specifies CASTDGGSNQPQHF.

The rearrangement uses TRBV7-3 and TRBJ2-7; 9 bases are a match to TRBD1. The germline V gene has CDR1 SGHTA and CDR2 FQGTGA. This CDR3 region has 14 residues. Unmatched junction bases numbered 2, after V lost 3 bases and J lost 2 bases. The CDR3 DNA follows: TGTGCCAGCAGCTTTACAGGGGGCCCCTACGAGCAGTACTTC. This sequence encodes CASSFTGGPYEQYF.

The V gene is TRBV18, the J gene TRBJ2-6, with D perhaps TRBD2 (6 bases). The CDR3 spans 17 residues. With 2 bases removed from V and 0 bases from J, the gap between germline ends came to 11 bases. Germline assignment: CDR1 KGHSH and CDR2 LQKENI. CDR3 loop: CASSPAGRNSGANVLTF. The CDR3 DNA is TGTGCCAGCTCACCAGCGGGACGGAACTCTGGGGCCAACGTCCTGACTTTC. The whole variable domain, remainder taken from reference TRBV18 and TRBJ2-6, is NAGVMQNPRHLVRRRGQEARLRCSPMKGHSHVYWYRQLPEEGLKFMVYLQKENIIDESGMPKERFSAEFPKEGPSILRIQQVVRGDSAAYFCASSPAGRNSGANVLTFGAGSRLTVL.

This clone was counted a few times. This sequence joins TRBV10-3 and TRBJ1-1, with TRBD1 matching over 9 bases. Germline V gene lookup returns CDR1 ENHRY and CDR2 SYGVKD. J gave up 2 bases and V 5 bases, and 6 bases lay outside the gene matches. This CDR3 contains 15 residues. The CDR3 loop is CAISTPGQGNTEAFF. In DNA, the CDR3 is TGTGCCATCAGTACCCCGGGACAGGGAAACACTGAAGCTTTCTTT.

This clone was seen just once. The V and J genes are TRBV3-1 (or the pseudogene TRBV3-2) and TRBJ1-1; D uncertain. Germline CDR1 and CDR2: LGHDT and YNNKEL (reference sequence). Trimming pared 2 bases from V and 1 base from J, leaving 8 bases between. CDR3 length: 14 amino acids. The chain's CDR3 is CASSQLVRNTEAFF. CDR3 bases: TGTGCCAGCAGCCAACTCGTTAGGAACACTGAAGCTTTCTTT.

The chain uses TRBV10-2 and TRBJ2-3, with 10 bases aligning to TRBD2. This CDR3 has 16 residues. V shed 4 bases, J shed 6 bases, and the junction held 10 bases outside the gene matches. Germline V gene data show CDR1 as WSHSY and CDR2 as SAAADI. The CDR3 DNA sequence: TGCGCCAGCAGTGCAACGACTAGCGGGTGGGGGGATACGCAGTATTTT. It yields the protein CASSATTSGWGDTQYF.

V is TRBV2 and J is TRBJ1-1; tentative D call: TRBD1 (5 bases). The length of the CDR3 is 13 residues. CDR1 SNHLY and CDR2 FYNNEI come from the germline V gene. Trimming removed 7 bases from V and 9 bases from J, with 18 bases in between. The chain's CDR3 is CASITPRRGQAFF. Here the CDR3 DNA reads TGTGCCAGCATCACCCCCAGGAGGGGACAAGCTTTCTTT.

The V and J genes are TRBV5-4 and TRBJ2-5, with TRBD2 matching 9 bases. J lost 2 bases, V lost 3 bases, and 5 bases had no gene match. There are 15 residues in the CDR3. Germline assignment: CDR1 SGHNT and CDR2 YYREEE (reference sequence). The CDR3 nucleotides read TGTGCCAGCAGCTCCGGGACTAGCCCACAAGAGACCCAGTACTTC. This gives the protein CASSSGTSPQETQYF.

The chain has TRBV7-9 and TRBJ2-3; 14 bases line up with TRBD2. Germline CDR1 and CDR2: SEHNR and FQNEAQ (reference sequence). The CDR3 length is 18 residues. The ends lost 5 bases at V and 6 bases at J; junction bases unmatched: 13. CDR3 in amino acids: CASSPDPGLAGESDTQYF. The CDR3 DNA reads TGTGCCAGCAGCCCAGATCCGGGACTAGCGGGGGAGTCGGATACGCAGTATTTT.

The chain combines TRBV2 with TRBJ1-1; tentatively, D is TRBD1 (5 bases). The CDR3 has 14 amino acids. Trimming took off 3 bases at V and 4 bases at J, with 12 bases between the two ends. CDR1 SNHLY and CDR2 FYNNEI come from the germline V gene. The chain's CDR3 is CASSDKGVGTEAFF. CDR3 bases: TGTGCCAGCAGTGATAAAGGGGTAGGCACTGAAGCTTTCTTT.

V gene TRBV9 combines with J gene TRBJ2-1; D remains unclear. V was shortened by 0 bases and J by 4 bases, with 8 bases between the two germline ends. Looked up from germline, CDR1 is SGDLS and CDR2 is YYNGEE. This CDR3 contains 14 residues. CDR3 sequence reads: CASSVGQTYNEQFF. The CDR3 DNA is TGTGCCAGCAGCGTAGGGCAGACTTACAATGAGCAGTTCTTC.

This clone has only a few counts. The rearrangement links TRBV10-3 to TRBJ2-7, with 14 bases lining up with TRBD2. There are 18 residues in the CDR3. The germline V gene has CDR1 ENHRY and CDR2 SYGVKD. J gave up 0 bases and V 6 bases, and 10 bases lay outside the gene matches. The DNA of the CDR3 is TGTGCCATCAGGCGGGGACTAGCGGGGGCCAGGAGCTCCTACGAGCAGTACTTC. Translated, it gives CAIRRGLAGARSSYEQYF.

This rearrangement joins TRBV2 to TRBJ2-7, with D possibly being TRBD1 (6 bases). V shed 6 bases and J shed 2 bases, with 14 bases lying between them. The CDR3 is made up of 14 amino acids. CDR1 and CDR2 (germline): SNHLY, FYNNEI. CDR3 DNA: TGTGCCAGCAGCCAGCCGGACAGAACCTACGAGCAGTACTTC. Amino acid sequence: CASSQPDRTYEQYF.

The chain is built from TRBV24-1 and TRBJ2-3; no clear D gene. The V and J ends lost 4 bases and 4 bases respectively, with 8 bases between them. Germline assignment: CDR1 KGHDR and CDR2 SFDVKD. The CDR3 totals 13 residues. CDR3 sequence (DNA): TGTGCCACCAGTGAACCCCGGGCAGATACGCAGTATTTT. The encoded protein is CATSEPRADTQYF.

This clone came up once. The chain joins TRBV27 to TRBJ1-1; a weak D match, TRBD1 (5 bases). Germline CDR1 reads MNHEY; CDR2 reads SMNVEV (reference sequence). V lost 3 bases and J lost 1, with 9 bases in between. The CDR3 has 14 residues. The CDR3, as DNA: TGTGCCAGCAGTTTGTCACAGGCGAACACTGAAGCTTTCTTT. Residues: CASSLSQANTEAFF.

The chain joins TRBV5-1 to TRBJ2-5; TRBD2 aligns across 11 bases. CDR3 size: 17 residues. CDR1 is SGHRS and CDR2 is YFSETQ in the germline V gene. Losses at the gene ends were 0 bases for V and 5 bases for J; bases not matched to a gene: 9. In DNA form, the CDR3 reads TGCGCCAGCAGCTTGGATCTAGCGGGGGGTCCCGGGGAGACCCAGTACTTC. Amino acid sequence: CASSLDLAGGPGETQYF.

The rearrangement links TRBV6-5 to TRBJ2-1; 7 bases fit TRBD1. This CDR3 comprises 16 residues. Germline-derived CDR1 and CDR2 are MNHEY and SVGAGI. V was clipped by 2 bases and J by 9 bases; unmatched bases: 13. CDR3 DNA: TGTGCCAGCAGTTACGGCCCAGTAGTTTCAGGGGGTGAGCAGTTCTTC. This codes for CASSYGPVVSGGEQFF.

The CDR3 loop is CASSLDRNNQPQHF. Written as DNA, the CDR3 is TGCGCCAGCAGCCTTGACAGGAACAATCAGCCCCAGCATTTT. The gene calls are TRBV5-1 and TRBJ1-5; possible D gene TRBD1, 6 bases. The CDR3 runs 14 residues. V was shortened by 4 bases and J by 3 bases, with 11 bases between the two germline ends. Germline CDR1 and CDR2: SGHRS and YFSETQ. Based on the CDR3 plus reference TRBV5-1 and TRBJ1-5, the full variable domain is KAGVTQTPRYLIKTRGQQVTLSCSPISGHRSVSWYQQTPGQGLQFLFEYFSETQRNKGNFPGRFSGRQFSNSRSEMNVSTLELGDSALYLCASSLDRNNQPQHFGDGTRLSIL.

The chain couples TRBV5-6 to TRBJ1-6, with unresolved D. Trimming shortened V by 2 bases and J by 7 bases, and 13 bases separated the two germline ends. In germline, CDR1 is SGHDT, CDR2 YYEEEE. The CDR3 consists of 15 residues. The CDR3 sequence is CASSFLRAGNSPLHF. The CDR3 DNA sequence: TGTGCCAGCAGCTTTCTGCGGGCTGGGAATTCACCCCTCCACTTT.

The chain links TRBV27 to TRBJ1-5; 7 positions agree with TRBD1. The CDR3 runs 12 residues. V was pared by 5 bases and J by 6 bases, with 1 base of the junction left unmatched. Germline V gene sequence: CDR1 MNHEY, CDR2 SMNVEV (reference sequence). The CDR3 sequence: CASSNRGQPQHF. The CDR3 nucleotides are TGTGCCAGCAGTAACAGGGGTCAGCCCCAGCATTTT.

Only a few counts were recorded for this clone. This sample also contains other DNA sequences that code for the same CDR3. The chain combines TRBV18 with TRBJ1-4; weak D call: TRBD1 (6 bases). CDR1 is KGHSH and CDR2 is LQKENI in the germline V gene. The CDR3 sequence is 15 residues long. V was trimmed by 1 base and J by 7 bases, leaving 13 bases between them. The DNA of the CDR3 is TGTGCCAGCTCACCACTCCGGGGGGGGCGTGAAAAACTGTTTTTT. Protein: CASSPLRGGREKLFF.

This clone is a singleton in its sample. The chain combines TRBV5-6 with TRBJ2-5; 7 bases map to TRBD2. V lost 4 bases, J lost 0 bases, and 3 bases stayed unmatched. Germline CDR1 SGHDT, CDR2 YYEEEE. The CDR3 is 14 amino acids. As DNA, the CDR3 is TGTGCCAGCAGCCGGGGACTAAACCAAGAGACCCAGTACTTC. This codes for CASSRGLNQETQYF.

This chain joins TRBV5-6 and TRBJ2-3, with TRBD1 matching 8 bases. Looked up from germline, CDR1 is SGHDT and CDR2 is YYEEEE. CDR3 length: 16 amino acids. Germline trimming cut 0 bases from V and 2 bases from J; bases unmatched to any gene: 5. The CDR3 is CASSLGGTGNTDTQYF. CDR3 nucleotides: TGTGCCAGCAGCTTGGGCGGGACAGGCAACACAGATACGCAGTATTTT. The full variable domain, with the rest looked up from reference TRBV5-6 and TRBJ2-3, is DAGVTQSPTHLIKTRGQQVTLRCSPKSGHDTVSWYQQALGQGPQFIFQYYEEEERQRGNFPDRFSGHQFPNYSSELNVNALLLGDSALYLCASSLGGTGNTDTQYFGPGTRLTVL.

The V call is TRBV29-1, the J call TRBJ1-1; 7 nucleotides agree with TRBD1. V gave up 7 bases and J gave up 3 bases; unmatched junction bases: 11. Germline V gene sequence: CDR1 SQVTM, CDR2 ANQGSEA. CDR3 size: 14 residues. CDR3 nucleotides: TGCAGCGCTCGCAAGGGGGCGCCGGACACTGAAGCTTTCTTT. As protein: CSARKGAPDTEAFF. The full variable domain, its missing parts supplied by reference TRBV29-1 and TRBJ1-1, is SAVISQKPSRDICQRGTSLTIQCQVDSQVTMMFWYRQQPGQSLTLIATANQGSEATYESGFVIDKFPISRPNLTFSTLTVSNMSPEDSSIYLCSARKGAPDTEAFFGQGTRLTVV.

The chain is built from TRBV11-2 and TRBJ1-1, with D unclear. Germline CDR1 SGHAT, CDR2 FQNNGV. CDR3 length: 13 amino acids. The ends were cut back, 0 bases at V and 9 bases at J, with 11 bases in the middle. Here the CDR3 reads CASSLDRLVKAFF. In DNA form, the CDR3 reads TGTGCCAGCAGCTTAGATCGTTTAGTGAAAGCTTTCTTT.

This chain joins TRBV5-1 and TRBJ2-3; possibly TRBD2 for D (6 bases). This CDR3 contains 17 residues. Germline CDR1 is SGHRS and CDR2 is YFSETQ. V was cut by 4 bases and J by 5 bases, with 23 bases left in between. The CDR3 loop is CASSHLPGLGGGDTQYF. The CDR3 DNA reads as TGCGCCAGCAGCCATTTACCCGGCCTGGGAGGAGGAGATACGCAGTATTTT.